This T cell receptor beta chain was found in a study of vaccination and CD4 T cells after COVID-19. About the study: From HCoV-229E, HCoV-OC43, HCoV-NL63 and SARS-CoV-2, overlapping spike peptides were used to stimulate the cells. Study results and caveats: Spike mono-reactive clones accounted for 304 of the 307 vaccine-specific clones found in convalescent patients.

The germline gives CDR1 SGHTA, CDR2 FQGNSA. The J segment lost 8 bases and the V segment lost 0 bases, leaving 5 bases of the junction unmatched. The CDR3 has 14 amino acids. This sample's treatment: approximately nine-day PBMC culture with coronavirus spike peptide pools or control peptides (ViraFEST assay). The absence of any prior SARS-CoV-2 infection in healthy vaccine recipients was confirmed by nucleocapsid antibody tests that came back negative both before and after vaccination. With the Oncomine TCR Beta short-read assay, DNA from cultured CD4+ T cells was sequenced. Using the QIAamp micro DNA kit, genomic DNA was extracted from the CD4+ T cells that had been cultured. TCRdb re-called the PCR reads with MiXCR, one entry per CDR3 protein. The sample has some 22,000 distinct CDR3 sequences, around 68% seen once; the top ten hold about 23%. This clonotype was counted a few times. Its antigen is not known.

V and J are TRBV7-2 and TRBJ1-2; 8 bases agree with TRBD1. The clonotype originates from a human donor who received a COVID-19 vaccine. The specimen was CD4+ T cells from blood, cultured in vitro, collected before SARS-CoV-2 vaccination. CDR3 region: CASSLALDRVGYTF. CDR3 bases: TGTGCCAGCAGCTTAGCGTTGGACAGGGTGGGCTACACCTTC.